This entry describes one TCR beta chain. Original data processing: Cell counts per sample came from amplifying reference gene primers. Measured with immunoSEQ multiplex PCR; TCRdb has only the in-frame clones, and not every one. That table is the source of V, J and clone size, and D and trimming were worked out from the DNA. Of about 130,000 clones listed, roughly 80% are singletons. The age range of participants was about 18 to 100 years, with residence in about 25 US areas. Self-reported history from a screening survey and questionnaire set each donor's cohort. The CDR3 spans 12 residues. Germline V gene lookup returns CDR1 SGHRS and CDR2 YFSETQ. J gave up 11 bases and V 4 bases, and 6 bases lay outside the gene matches. This sample stems from a study of blood T cell repertoires in COVID-19.

Specimen: PBMCs or T cells enriched from blood (not recorded which). The chain has TRBV5-1 and TRBJ2-7; 10 positions agree with TRBD1. The origin of this receptor is a man aged 25 to 40 who had recovered from COVID-19. CDR3 bases: TGCGCCAGCAGCGGGGGACAGGGGAGAGAGTACTTC. This gives the protein CASSGGQGREYF.